Below, one TCR beta chain is given with its context. Its antigen is not yet known. Base qualities are not recorded, but no much larger clone differs from it by a single base. Cut back by 9 bases and 6 bases, the V and J ends lie 15 bases apart. CDR1 and CDR2, looked up from the germline V gene, are MGHDK and SYGVNS. The CDR3 runs 14 amino acids, cysteine and phenylalanine included. Of all the DNA, just the CDR3 is kept, 42 bases in frame from base 1. The sample belongs to a study of cytomegalovirus exposure and HLA in healthy donors (dated by TCRdb to about 2017). Describing the broader study: According to an earlier analysis of several hundred of the donors, about 179 million T cells yielded over 100 million unique TCR beta sequences and more than 250 Gb of sequence data. An early release covering 500 to 750 HLA-typed donors comprised approximately 300 gigabases of sequencing data and 65 million to 100 million unique TCR sequences. The genetic ancestry cluster associated with self-reported Caucasian donors included 81% of the approximately 410 genotyped donors. The aim of the study was to test whether cataloging public T cell receptors could identify signatures of past pathogen exposure. The T cell repertoires of about 700 subjects were profiled by immunosequencing and related to cytomegalovirus serostatus. A separate validation cohort of about 110 different subjects was used in addition to the roughly 720-subject first cohort. To predict cytomegalovirus infection status, the study brought together high-throughput TCR immunosequencing, statistical association of individual TCRs with disease status, and machine learning. In a later analysis, previously published TCR beta repertoires from more than 500 donors were re-analyzed and high-resolution HLA genotyping was added so that TCR occurrence patterns could be studied. Rather than drawing on any new phenotypic data, the later analysis identified candidate immune exposures from TCR beta sequences and the way those sequences occurred across donors. To decide whether each TCR beta V gene segment behaved as functional or pseudogenic, an earlier analysis of nearly 600 of the donors relied on high-throughput TCR beta sequencing. Alongside the repertoire data, information on donor age, sex, ethnicity and CMV serostatus was compiled. Genome-wide SNP genotypes for about 55% of the roughly 670 donors were used in a later genetic analysis, which treated that subset as a discovery cohort. All discovery cohort repertoires had been generated using a single sequencing platform. Both class I and class II loci were covered by HLA typing, at four-digit resolution. The number of typed donors differed by locus: about 629-630 for A, B, C, DRB1 and DQB1; about 520 for DQA1; approximately 600 for DPA1; and 450 to 480 for DPB1. Five DR-DQ haplotypes were handled as single units for association and clustering, since linkage in the cohort was strong. Across roughly 420 genotyped donors of the cohort, an average of about 240,000 unique TCR beta nucleotide sequences per donor were sequenced, and roughly 18% of those sequences were non-productive. The full study reports these points: Specific HLA alleles were associated with roughly 16,000 TCR beta sequences at a false discovery rate of 0.05 in a later analysis. For the cohort, immune exposure information was limited to CMV serostatus. The study gave a list of some 150 TCR beta chains associated with cytomegalovirus. Because counts were too low, more than 15 rarely observed V segments, including chromosome 9 orphons, were excluded from the earlier analysis of some 590 of the donors. The authors suggested that the approach could potentially be extended to other disease states and immunological phenotypes. Roughly uniform sequencing depth across donors was assumed in presence/absence analyses, although this assumption may not hold. When HLA alleles, especially DR and DQ, strongly co-occurred, attributing TCR associations to individual alleles was difficult. The sequencing pipeline was judged likely to have produced a cluster of highly shared sequence variants as a technical artifact. In both the original and validation cohorts, the classifier was reported to diagnose cytomegalovirus status with high specificity and sensitivity. A later analysis found that HLA-associated TCR beta chains were more clonally expanded and had lower generation probabilities than equally common non-associated chains. Three of the identified cytomegalovirus-associated TCR beta chains were confirmed in vitro to be specific for cytomegalovirus antigens. A further reported finding was that TCR beta sequences accurately predicted the HLA-A and HLA-B alleles for most subjects in the first cohort. According to a later analysis, most CMV-associated TCR beta chains appeared to be HLA-restricted, and the HLA associations seemed to be driven largely by CMV exposure. Because HLA typing was missing for some donors at each locus, association tests included only the typed subset. According to a later analysis, TCR association rates differed among HLA loci, with DRB1 alleles showing the most associated TCRs and HLA-C alleles showing the fewest. According to a later genetic analysis, donors in an Asian-associated ancestry cluster had fewer N-insertions in productive TCRs than the approximately 650-donor mean. While some public TCRs were present in many individuals, most TCR sequences turned up only very rarely across donors. A later analysis reported that several top co-occurrence clusters appeared linked to parvovirus B19, influenza, CMV and Epstein-Barr virus. In an earlier analysis of approximately 590 of the donors, most TCR beta V segments were observed in productive rearrangements about 90% or about 30% of the time, broadly matching IMGT annotations. Linkage disequilibrium might explain the correlated functional status among segregating V segments, but an unknown experimental factor could not be excluded. Some IMGT-functional V segments, including TRBV6-2 and TRBV6-3, could not be told apart with the 87-base-pair reads, so those segments were excluded. The cohort was sequenced for TCR beta chains only, and without alpha or paired-chain data the features that could be detected were limited. V-gene and J-gene trimming of TCR beta chains was associated with a missense DCLRE1C variant in a later genetic analysis, and the association was replicated in an independent cohort.

The cohort was made up of 650 to 700 healthy bone marrow donors. At the time of sampling, every cohort member was nominally healthy, though immune exposures that went unrecorded were likely present. The donor tested CMV seropositive, placing the donor among the 250 to 350 seropositive members of the cohort. A peripheral blood sample was collected from each donor, and TCR beta sequencing was performed on peripheral blood mononuclear cells. Genomic DNA was extracted from the blood cell samples with the Qiagen DNeasy Blood Extraction Kit. Preparation of the library involved the immunoSEQ multiplex PCR assay. For the multiplex PCR, a mixture combining 60 forward primers for TCR Vbeta segments and 13 reverse primers for TCR Jbeta segments was used. A multiplex PCR assay on genomic DNA amplified the CDR3 region of rearranged TCR beta genes. The amplified TCR beta libraries were sequenced on the Illumina HiSeq System as 87-base-pair reads. On the authors' methods: Across the 700 or so repertoires, a later analysis counted roughly 77 million unique TCR beta chains, around 11 million of which were shared by at least two donors. A nearest-neighbor algorithm error-corrected the raw reads and collapsed the reads into unique sequences, merging closely related sequences to remove PCR and sequencing errors. CDR3 sequences were aligned to IMGT reference sequences to assign V, D and J gene segments. For a sequence to be retained, at least a six-nucleotide match to both a V gene segment and a J gene segment was required. Rearrangements were classified as productive when the CDR3 lacked stop codons and remained in frame with V and J, and all other rearrangements were classified as non-productive. CDR3 was defined by IMGT convention, running from the second conserved V-encoded cysteine to the conserved J-encoded phenylalanine. In an earlier analysis of more than 550 of the donors, sequences lacking an unambiguous match to a single V gene segment were excluded. In an earlier analysis of around 590 of the donors, a V segment was called functional when productive rearrangements were above 56.7%, and segregating when the standard deviation between donors exceeded 5%. A statistical classification framework was built to diagnose cytomegalovirus status from the catalog of TCR beta chain sequences. V and J gene assignment, in a later analysis, came from comparing TCR nucleotide sequences with IMGT/GENE-DB human TR gene sequences. In a later analysis, CDR3 sequences and most-parsimonious VDJ recombination scenarios were assigned using the TCRdist pipeline. In a later analysis, every TCR beta chain was defined by the combination of its CDR3 amino acid sequence and its V-gene family, and reads without a unique V-gene family were dropped. As a way to deal with suspected cross-contamination and a sequencing artifact, a later analysis dropped 450 to 600 nucleotide sequences that were highly shared and had low generation probability. A later analysis calculated a clonal expansion index for each public chain from normalized within-repertoire ranks of inferred template counts. Generation probabilities in a later analysis came from a VDJ recombination model fitted to out-of-frame rearrangements, and those results were checked against IGoR. Hypergeometric tests were used in a later analysis to score TCR-TCR, TCR-HLA and TCR-CMV co-occurrence, with a repertoire-size bias correction applied to the TCR pairs. To estimate false discovery rates, a later analysis permuted the HLA or CMV assignments 20 times. In a later analysis, co-occurring TCRs were grouped using DBSCAN, with TCRdist sequence similarity added in when clustering inside HLA-allele-positive subsets. Co-occurrence clustering excluded repertoires with fewer than 30,000 or more than 120,000 public chains, plus five with anomalous nucleotide sharing. TCRdb provides this immuneACCESS table in a form limited to in-frame rearrangements. Some clones are lacking; in checked studies, under half of them reflect an unresolved V gene, and why the rest are absent is not known. V, J and clone size reflect that table, while D and trimming were determined from the DNA. Present in this sample are about 200,000 clones, 79% of which were seen just once. The biggest ten clones account for 1.5% of the sample.

The chain is encoded by TRBV25-1 joined to TRBJ1-6; 5 matching bases give a weak D call of TRBD1. The specimen was PBMCs. The TCR originated in a girl under 18 in good health and CMV-seropositive. The CDR3 reads as follows: CASARGGINSPLHF. The DNA reads TGTGCCAGTGCACGGGGGGGGATTAATTCACCCCTCCACTTT.